This passage covers 12 T cell receptor beta chains from one sample sequenced in a study of beta chain features in type 1 diabetes. Study-wide points: The study found moderately but significantly shorter TCRB CDR3s in all four CD4+ subsets of Type 1 diabetes patients.

For these TCRs, the target antigens are not known. Expressed TCRB transcripts got sequenced, as all isolated RNA was reverse transcribed. Repertoires were generated with immunoSEQ multiplex PCR, while TCRdb's copy carries only in-frame clones and drops some. Of around 97,000 clones listed, 25% to 30% are singletons. Material for sequencing was central memory CD4+ T cells from blood. The receptors originated from a woman aged 18-29 years with type 1 diabetes.

This clone has only a few counts. The DNA of the CDR3 is TGCGCCAGCAGCTTGGCCGGGACAGACAATGAAAAACTGTTTTTT. It is translated as CASSLAGTDNEKLFF. The chain combines TRBV5-1 with TRBJ1-4; 7 positions match TRBD1. CDR3 length: 15 residues. The J segment lost 5 bases and the V segment lost 0 bases, leaving 4 bases of the junction unmatched. From germline, CDR1 is SGHRS and CDR2 YFSETQ.

The chain has TRBV10-3 and TRBJ1-2; weak D call: TRBD1 (5 bases). The CDR3 spans 13 residues. With 3 bases removed from V and 7 bases from J, the gap between germline ends came to 12 bases. The V gene's germline CDR1 is ENHRY and CDR2 SYGVKD. Written as DNA, the CDR3 is TGTGCCATCAGTGATCGGACAAGTTCTGGCTACACCTTC. As protein: CAISDRTSSGYTF.

V usage is TRBV7-9 and J usage is TRBJ1-4, with 8 bases aligning to TRBD1. The CDR3 is 14 residues long. V trimming: 5 bases; J trimming: 6 bases; junction bases outside the gene matches: 5. Germline CDR1 and CDR2: SEHNR and FQNEAQ (reference sequence). The CDR3: CASSLGQGYEKLFF. The CDR3 region has the DNA TGTGCCAGCAGCCTAGGACAGGGCTATGAAAAACTGTTTTTT. Filled out from reference TRBV7-9 and TRBJ1-4, the complete variable domain reads DTGVSQNPRHKITKRGQNVTFRCDPISEHNRLYWYRQTLGQGPEFLTYFQNEAQLEKSRLLSDRFSAERPKGSFSTLEIQRTEQGDSAMYLCASSLGQGYEKLFFGSGTQLSVL.

This clone has a handful of counts. The chain combines TRBV7-9 with TRBJ2-5, with 9 nucleotides matching TRBD1. Germline CDR1 reads SEHNR; CDR2 reads FQNEAQ (reference sequence). Trimming cost V 5 bases and J 5 bases; bases outside gene matches: 6. The CDR3 is 14 residues long. The CDR3 region has the DNA TGTGCCAGCAGCCCGGGACAGGGTCGGGAGACCCAGTACTTC. As protein: CASSPGQGRETQYF.

The V and J genes are TRBV5-1 and TRBJ1-1; TRBD1 might be the D (6 bases). Germline V gene lookup returns CDR1 SGHRS and CDR2 YFSETQ. CDR3 length equals 14 residues. The V gene lost 0 bases and the J gene lost 4 bases, with 10 bases spanning the gap. CDR3 bases: TGCGCCAGCAGCTTGGCGGGGGGGCTCACTGAAGCTTTCTTT. It encodes CASSLAGGLTEAFF.

The chain combines TRBV28 with TRBJ2-4, with a possible D match to TRBD1 (5 bases). CDR3 length: 11 amino acids. The germline V gene encodes CDR1 MDHEN and CDR2 SYDVKM. The V end was cut by 7 bases, the J end by 15 bases, with 16 bases between. The DNA of the CDR3 is TGTGCCAGCATGGGGATAAGGGGCCGGTACTTC. It codes for CASMGIRGRYF.

A single count supports this clone. The V call is TRBV6-6, the J call TRBJ2-5; 14 bases align to TRBD2. The CDR3 has 15 amino acids. Germline trimming cut 7 bases from V and 5 bases from J; bases unmatched to any gene: 6. Germline CDR1 and CDR2: MNHNY and SVGAGI (reference sequence). The CDR3 coding sequence is TGTGCCAGCACCCCCGGGACTAGCGGGAGCGAGACCCAGTACTTC. Its translation: CASTPGTSGSETQYF.

This chain connects TRBV6-6 to TRBJ2-2; weak D call: TRBD1 (7 bases). This CDR3 contains 15 residues. The V gene lost 8 bases and the J gene lost 7 bases, with 20 bases spanning the gap. CDR1 and CDR2 from the germline V gene are MNHNY and SVGAGI (reference sequence). CDR3 coding DNA: TGTGCCAGCCTGTCAGGGGGAGGAACTGGCGGGGAGCTGTTTTTT. It specifies CASLSGGGTGGELFF.

This clone has just a few counts. This sequence joins TRBV30 and TRBJ1-2, with D unresolved. This CDR3 contains 13 residues. Trimming removed 4 bases at V and 2 bases at J, with 11 bases between. Germline V gene lookup returns CDR1 GTSNPN and CDR2 SVGIG (reference sequence). The CDR3 DNA is TGTGCCTGGATTAGAGGCAGAAACTATGGCTACACCTTC. This sequence encodes CAWIRGRNYGYTF.

CDR3 region: CASTPGAGGLSTEAFF. CDR3 nucleotides: TGTGCCAGCACCCCCGGGGCAGGGGGTCTCAGCACTGAAGCTTTCTTT. V gene TRBV7-2 combines with J gene TRBJ1-1, with 7 bases fitting TRBD1. CDR1 and CDR2 from the germline V gene are SGHTA and FQGNSA. The CDR3 is 16 residues long. V lost 7 bases, J lost 4 bases, and 15 bases stayed unmatched. The complete variable domain, with remaining parts taken from reference TRBV7-2 and TRBJ1-1, reads GAGVSQSPSNKVTEKGKDVELRCDPISGHTALYWYRQSLGQGLEFLIYFQGNSAPDKSGLPSDRFSAERTGGSVSTLTIQRTQQEDSAVYLCASTPGAGGLSTEAFFGQGTRLTVV.

The rearrangement joins TRBV4-1 to TRBJ2-7, with no clear D. V was cut by 0 bases and J by 1 base, with 7 bases left in between. This CDR3 region has 14 residues. Germline V gives CDR1 MGHRA, CDR2 YSYEKL. This CDR3 reads CASSQDPGSYEQYF. CDR3 sequence (DNA): TGCGCCAGCAGCCAAGACCCAGGTTCCTACGAGCAGTACTTC.

The rearrangement uses TRBV5-4 and TRBJ2-1; 11 positions match TRBD2. The V gene's germline CDR1 is SGHNT and CDR2 YYREEE (reference sequence). Trimming removed 3 bases from V and 12 bases from J; junction bases left unmatched: 14. This CDR3 spans 16 amino acids. DNA of the CDR3: TGTGCCAGCAGCTGGGGTGGGACTAGCGGTCTGGGGCGGCAGTTCTTC. Translated: CASSWGGTSGLGRQFF.